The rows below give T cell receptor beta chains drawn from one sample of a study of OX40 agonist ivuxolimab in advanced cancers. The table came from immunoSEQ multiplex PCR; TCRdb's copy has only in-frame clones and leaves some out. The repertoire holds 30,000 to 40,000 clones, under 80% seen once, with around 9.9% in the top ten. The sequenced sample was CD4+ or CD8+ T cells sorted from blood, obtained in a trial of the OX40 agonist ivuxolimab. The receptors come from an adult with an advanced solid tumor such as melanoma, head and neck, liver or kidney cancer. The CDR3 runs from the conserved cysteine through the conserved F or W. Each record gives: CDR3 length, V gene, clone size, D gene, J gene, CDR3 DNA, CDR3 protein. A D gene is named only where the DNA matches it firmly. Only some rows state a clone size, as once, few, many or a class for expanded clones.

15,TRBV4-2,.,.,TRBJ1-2,TGTGCCAGCAGCGATCAGGTAGACCCCAACTATGGCTACACCTTC,CASSDQVDPNYGYTF
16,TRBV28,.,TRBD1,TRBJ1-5,TGTGCCAGCAGTCCCCGGACAGGGCGGCGCAATCAGCCCCAGCATTTT,CASSPRTGRRNQPQHF
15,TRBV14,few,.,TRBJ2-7,TGTGCCAGCAGCCAAGGATTCAACGGGGACTACGAGCAGTACTTC,CASSQGFNGDYEQYF
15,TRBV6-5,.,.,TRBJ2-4,TGTGCCAGCAGTTACTCGGATAGGGGACGGGACATTCAGTACTTC,CASSYSDRGRDIQYF
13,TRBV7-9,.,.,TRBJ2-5,TGTGCCAGCAGCTTAGTGATCCAAGAGACCCAGTACTTC,CASSLVIQETQYF
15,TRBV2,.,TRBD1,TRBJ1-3,TGTGCCAGCAGTGTAACAGGGGGTAGTGGAAACACCATATATTTT,CASSVTGGSGNTIYF
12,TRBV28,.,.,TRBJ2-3,TGTGCCAGCAGTTTCACAGGGGGAGGGTTAGGTTTT,CASSFTGGGLGF
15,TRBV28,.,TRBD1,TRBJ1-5,TGTGCCAGCAGTGCCGGGACAGGCTTCAATCAGCCCCAGCATTTT,CASSAGTGFNQPQHF
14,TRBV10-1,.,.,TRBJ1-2,TGCGCCAGCAGTGAGCGGAGGCACGAGTATGGCTACACCTTC,CASSERRHEYGYTF
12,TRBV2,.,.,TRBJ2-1,TGTGCCAGACGGGCTGCCGGCAATGAGCAGTTCTTC,CARRAAGNEQFF
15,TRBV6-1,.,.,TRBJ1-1,TGTGCCAGCAGTGGGGCAAGGGTGTTGAACACTGAAGCTTTCTTT,CASSGARVLNTEAFF
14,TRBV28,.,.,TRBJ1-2,TGTGCCAGCAGTTTTCAGGGCGGAGACTATGGCTACACCTTC,CASSFQGGDYGYTF
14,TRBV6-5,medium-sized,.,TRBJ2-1,TGTGCCAGCAGTTACGGGTCGGGTAGGAATGAGCAGTTCTTC,CASSYGSGRNEQFF
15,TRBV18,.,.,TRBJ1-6,TGTGCCAGCTCACCAAAGGGGCTCGGTAATTCACCCCTCCACTTT,CASSPKGLGNSPLHF
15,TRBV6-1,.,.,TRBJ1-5,TGTGCCAGCAGTGGACAGACGTACGGCAATCAGCCCCAGCATTTT,CASSGQTYGNQPQHF
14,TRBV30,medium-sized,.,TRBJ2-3,TGTGCCTGGAATTCGATCGGGATCACAGATACGCAGTATTTT,CAWNSIGITDTQYF
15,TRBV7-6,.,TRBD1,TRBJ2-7,TGTGCCAGCTCGGCGGGACAGGCCAGCTCCTACGAGCAGTACTTC,CASSAGQASSYEQYF
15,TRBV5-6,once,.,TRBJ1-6,TGTGCCAGCAGCCCCCTTGGGGGTGTAACTTCACCCCTCCACTTT,CASSPLGGVTSPLHF
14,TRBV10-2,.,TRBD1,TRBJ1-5,TGCGCCAGCTCGACAGGGGAGGACAATCAGCCCCAGCATTTT,CASSTGEDNQPQHF
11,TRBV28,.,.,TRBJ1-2,TGTGCCAGCAGTGAGGGCTATGGCTACACCTTC,CASSEGYGYTF
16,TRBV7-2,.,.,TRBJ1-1,TGTGCCAGCAGCTTAGGGGGGGCGGCGAGGGTTTCGGGAGCTTTCTTT,CASSLGGAARVSGAFF
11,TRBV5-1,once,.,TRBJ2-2,TGCGCCAGCAGCTTTACCGGGGAGCTGTTTTTT,CASSFTGELFF
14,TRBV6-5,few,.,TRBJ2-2,TGTGCCAGCAGTTACCGACAGAACACCGGGGAGCTGTTTTTT,CASSYRQNTGELFF
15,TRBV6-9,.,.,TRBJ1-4,TGTGCCAGCACCTACCAGTTGGAAGGGCAGGAAAAACTGTTTTTT,CASTYQLEGQEKLFF
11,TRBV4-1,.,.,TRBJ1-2,TGCGCCAGCACGGGGGGTTGGGGCTACACCTTC,CASTGGWGYTF